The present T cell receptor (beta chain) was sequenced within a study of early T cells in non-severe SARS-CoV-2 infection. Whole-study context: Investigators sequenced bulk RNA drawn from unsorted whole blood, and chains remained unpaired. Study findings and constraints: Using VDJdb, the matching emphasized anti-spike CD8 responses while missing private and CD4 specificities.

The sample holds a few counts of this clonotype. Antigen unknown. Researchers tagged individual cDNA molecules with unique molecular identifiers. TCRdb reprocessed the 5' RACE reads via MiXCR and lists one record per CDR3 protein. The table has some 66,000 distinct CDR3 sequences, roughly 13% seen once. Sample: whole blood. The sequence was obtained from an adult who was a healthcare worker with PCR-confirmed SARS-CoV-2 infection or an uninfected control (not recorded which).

CDR3 sequence: CASSQSGASYGYTF. DNA of the CDR3: TGTGCCAGCAGCCAATCGGGGGCGTCCTATGGCTACACCTTC. The gene calls are TRBV16 and TRBJ1-2; TRBD1 is a possible D gene (6 bases). Looked up from germline, CDR1 is KGHSY and CDR2 is FQNENV. The CDR3 extends over 14 amino acids. Trimming pared 0 bases from V and 4 bases from J, leaving 9 bases between.